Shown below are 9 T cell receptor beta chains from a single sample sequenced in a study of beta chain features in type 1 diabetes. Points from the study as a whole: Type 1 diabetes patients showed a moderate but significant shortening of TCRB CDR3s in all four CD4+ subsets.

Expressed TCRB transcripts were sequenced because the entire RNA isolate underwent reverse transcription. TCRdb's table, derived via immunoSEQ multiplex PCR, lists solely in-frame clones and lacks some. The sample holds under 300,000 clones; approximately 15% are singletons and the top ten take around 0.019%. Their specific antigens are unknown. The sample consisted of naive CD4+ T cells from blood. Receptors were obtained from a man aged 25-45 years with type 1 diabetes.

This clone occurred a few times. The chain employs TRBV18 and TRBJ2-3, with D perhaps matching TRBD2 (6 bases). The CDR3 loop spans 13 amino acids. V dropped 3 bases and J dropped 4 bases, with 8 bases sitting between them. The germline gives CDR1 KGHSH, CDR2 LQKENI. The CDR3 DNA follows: TGTGCCAGCTCACCGGGCGGGGCAGATACGCAGTATTTT. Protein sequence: CASSPGGADTQYF.

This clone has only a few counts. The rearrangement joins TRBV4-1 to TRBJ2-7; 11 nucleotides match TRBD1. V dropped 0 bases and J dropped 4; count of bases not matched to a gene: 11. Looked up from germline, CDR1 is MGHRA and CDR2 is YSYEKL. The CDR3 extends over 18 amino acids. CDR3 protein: CASSQDLRGTGGLYEQYF. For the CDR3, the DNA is TGCGCCAGCAGCCAAGATCTCCGGGGGACAGGGGGGCTGTACGAGCAGTACTTC.

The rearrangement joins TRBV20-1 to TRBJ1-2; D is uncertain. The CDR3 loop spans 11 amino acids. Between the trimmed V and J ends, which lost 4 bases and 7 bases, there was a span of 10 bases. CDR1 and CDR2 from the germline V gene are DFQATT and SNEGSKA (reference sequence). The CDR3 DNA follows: TGCAGTGCTATGAGAGAAGTTGGCTACACCTTC. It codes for CSAMREVGYTF.

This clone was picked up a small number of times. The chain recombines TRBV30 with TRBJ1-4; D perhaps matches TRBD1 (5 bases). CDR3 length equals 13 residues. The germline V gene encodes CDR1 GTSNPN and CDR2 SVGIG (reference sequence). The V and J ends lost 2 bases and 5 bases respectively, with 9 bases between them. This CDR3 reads CAWSFRGNEKLFF. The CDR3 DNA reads TGTGCCTGGAGTTTTAGGGGAAATGAAAAACTGTTTTTT.

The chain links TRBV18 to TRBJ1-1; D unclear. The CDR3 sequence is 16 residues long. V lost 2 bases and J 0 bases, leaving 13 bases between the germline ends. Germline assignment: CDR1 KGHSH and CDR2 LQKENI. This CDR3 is CASSPGSNRMNTEAFF. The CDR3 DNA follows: TGTGCCAGCTCACCAGGGAGCAATCGGATGAACACTGAAGCTTTCTTT. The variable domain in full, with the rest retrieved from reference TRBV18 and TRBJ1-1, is NAGVMQNPRHLVRRRGQEARLRCSPMKGHSHVYWYRQLPEEGLKFMVYLQKENIIDESGMPKERFSAEFPKEGPSILRIQQVVRGDSAAYFCASSPGSNRMNTEAFFGQGTRLTVV.

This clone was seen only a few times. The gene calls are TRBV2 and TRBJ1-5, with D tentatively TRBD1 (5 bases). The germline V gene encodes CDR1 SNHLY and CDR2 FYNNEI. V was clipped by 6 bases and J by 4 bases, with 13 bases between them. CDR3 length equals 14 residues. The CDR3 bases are TGTGCCAGCAGGGGGGGGATCGGAAATCAGCCCCAGCATTTT. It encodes CASRGGIGNQPQHF. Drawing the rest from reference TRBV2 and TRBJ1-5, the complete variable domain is EPEVTQTPSHQVTQMGQEVILRCVPISNHLYFYWYRQILGQKVEFLVSFYNNEISEKSEIFDDQFSVERPDGSNFTLKIRSTKLEDSAMYFCASRGGIGNQPQHFGDGTRLSIL.

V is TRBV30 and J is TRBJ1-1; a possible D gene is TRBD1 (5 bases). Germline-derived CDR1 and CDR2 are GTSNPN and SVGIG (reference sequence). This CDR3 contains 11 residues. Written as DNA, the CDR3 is TGTGCATGGGACTTGAACACTGAAGCTTTCTTT. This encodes CAWDLNTEAFF.

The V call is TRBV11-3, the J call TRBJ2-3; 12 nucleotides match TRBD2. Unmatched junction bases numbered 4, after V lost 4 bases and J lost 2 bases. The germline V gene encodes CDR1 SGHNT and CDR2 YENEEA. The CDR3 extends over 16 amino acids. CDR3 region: CASSSWTSGDTDTQYF. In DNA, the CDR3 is TGTGCCAGCAGCTCATGGACTAGCGGGGACACAGATACGCAGTATTTT.

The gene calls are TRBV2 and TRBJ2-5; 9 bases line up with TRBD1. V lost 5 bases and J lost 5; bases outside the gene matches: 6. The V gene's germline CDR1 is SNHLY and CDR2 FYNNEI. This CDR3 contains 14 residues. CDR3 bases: TGTGCCAGCAGTATACAGGGGGCGAGGGAGACCCAGTACTTC. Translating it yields CASSIQGARETQYF.